The 27 T cell receptor beta chains given below trace back to one sample, sequenced in a study of T cells in Graves' hyperthyroidism and ophthalmopathy. TCR beta CDR3 region amplification was performed from RNA transcripts. HTBI primers were the set used in a first-round RT-PCR of the TCR CDR3. TCRdb recomputed calls from the multiplex PCR reads with MiXCR, one row per CDR3 protein. The sample lists about 270,000 distinct CDR3 sequences; approximately 20% were seen once. Source material: blood. Receptor source: a man under 40 with Graves' ophthalmopathy.

There are a few counts of this clonotype. V is TRBV2 and J is TRBJ2-1; TRBD1 agrees at 8 bases. In germline, CDR1 is SNHLY, CDR2 FYNNEI. The CDR3 covers 15 residues. V lost 6 bases and J lost 10; bases outside the gene matches: 14. The CDR3 here is CASRGGSRDRSEQFF. CDR3 in DNA: TGTGCCAGCAGGGGGGGTTCACGGGACAGGTCAGAGCAGTTCTTC.

The chain combines TRBV24-1 with TRBJ2-2, with a possible D match to TRBD1 (6 bases). With 0 bases removed from V and 6 bases from J, the gap between germline ends came to 7 bases. This CDR3 comprises 14 residues. Germline V gene lookup returns CDR1 KGHDR and CDR2 SFDVKD. CDR3 coding DNA: TGTGCCACCAGTGATTTGGAGGGGGCCGGGGAGCTGTTTTTT. It translates to CATSDLEGAGELFF.

Remarks on this clonotype: It may be a read error: a sequence one base away is much more abundant. The CDR3 spells CVSKSGGVLNTEAFF. The DNA for the CDR3 is TGTGTCAGCAAGTCCGGGGGGGTGTTGAACACTGAAGCTTTCTTT. The chain joins TRBV2 to TRBJ1-1; maybe TRBD1 (5 bases). Germline V CDR1 and CDR2: SNHLY, FYNNEI. This CDR3 spans 15 amino acids.

The chain couples TRBV3-1 to TRBJ2-5; 14 positions match TRBD2. V was pared by 4 bases and J by 5 bases, with 6 bases of the junction left unmatched. Germline V gene data show CDR1 as LGHDT and CDR2 as YNNKEL (reference sequence). The CDR3 loop spans 16 amino acids. CDR3 nucleotide sequence: TGTGCCAGCAGCCGGGGGACTAGCGGGAGCAGGGAGACCCAGTACTTC. Amino acids: CASSRGTSGSRETQYF.

V usage is TRBV18 and J usage is TRBJ1-5; no reliable D call. Trimming removed 3 bases at V and 1 base at J, with 13 bases between. The CDR3 spans 16 residues. Germline CDR1 is KGHSH and CDR2 is LQKENI. The CDR3 DNA reads TGTGCCAGCTCACCCGATCGGGAGATCAGCAATCAGCCCCAGCATTTT. Protein: CASSPDREISNQPQHF.

The J gene is TRBJ1-2, the V gene TRBV6-1, with 9 bases identical to TRBD1. Trimming cost V 11 bases and J 0 bases; bases outside gene matches: 7. CDR1 is MNHNS and CDR2 is SASEGT in the germline V gene. There are 14 residues in the CDR3. CDR3 protein: CASRTGATNYGYTF. The CDR3 DNA is TGTGCCTCGAGGACAGGGGCTACTAACTATGGCTACACCTTC.

This clonotype was detected only a few times. This chain connects TRBV7-2 to TRBJ2-1; 11 bases map to TRBD2. The germline gives CDR1 SGHTA, CDR2 FQGNSA. CDR3 size: 17 residues. J lost 9 bases, V lost 5 bases, and 15 bases had no gene match. Here the CDR3 DNA reads TGTGCCAGCAGCGGGCCGGGTCTAGCGGGAGGAAGGGGTGAGCAGTTCTTC. Residues: CASSGPGLAGGRGEQFF. Combining the CDR3 with reference TRBV7-2 and TRBJ2-1 gives the whole variable domain GAGVSQSPSNKVTEKGKDVELRCDPISGHTALYWYRQSLGQGLEFLIYFQGNSAPDKSGLPSDRFSAERTGGSVSTLTIQRTQQEDSAVYLCASSGPGLAGGRGEQFFGPGTRLTVL.

At least ten counts were recorded for this clonotype. V usage is TRBV12-3 or TRBV12-4 and J usage is TRBJ2-2; the D is unclear. V lost 4 bases and J lost 6, with 6 bases in between. This CDR3 has 12 residues. The CDR3 loop is CASSSSAGELFF. In nucleotides, the CDR3 is TGTGCCAGCAGTTCTTCAGCCGGGGAGCTGTTTTTT.

There are a few counts of this clonotype. The chain joins TRBV27 to TRBJ2-7; 7 bases map to TRBD1. Germline loops: CDR1 MNHEY, CDR2 SMNVEV (reference sequence). The CDR3 is 18 amino acids. V gave up 6 bases and J gave up 4 bases; unmatched junction bases: 21. The CDR3 sequence: CASRSPLGNGQVPYEQYF. DNA for the CDR3: TGTGCCAGCAGATCACCCCTGGGGAACGGACAGGTCCCTTACGAGCAGTACTTC.

This clonotype was recorded a few times. The chain is built from TRBV20-1 and TRBJ2-1; 7 bases line up with TRBD2. Trimming took 3 bases from V and 9 from J; bases not matched to a gene: 17. Germline V gives CDR1 DFQATT, CDR2 SNEGSKA (reference sequence). The CDR3 is 16 residues long. The DNA for the CDR3 is TGCAGTGCTAGGACGGGTTGGGTGGGAGGGCCCATTGAGCAGTTCTTC. As protein: CSARTGWVGGPIEQFF.

The chain links TRBV5-1 to TRBJ2-2, with 11 bases aligning to TRBD2. The CDR3 loop spans 16 amino acids. V was clipped by 4 bases and J by 4 bases; unmatched bases: 6. From germline, CDR1 is SGHRS and CDR2 YFSETQ. The CDR3 region has the DNA TGCGCCAGCAGCCCACTAGCGGGAGCGGGCACCGGGGAGCTGTTTTTT. Translated, it gives CASSPLAGAGTGELFF.

This clonotype was seen ten or more times. The chain has TRBV28 and TRBJ2-2; D gene uncertain. V lost 3 bases, J lost 1 base, and 9 bases lay in between. CDR1 is MDHEN, CDR2 SYDVKM, per germline. The CDR3 is made up of 15 amino acids. CDR3 in DNA: TGTGCCAGCAGTTTCTCCAGCCAGAACACCGGGGAGCTGTTTTTT. It encodes CASSFSSQNTGELFF.

This clonotype has only a few counts. The chain has TRBV11-1 and TRBJ2-1; TRBD2 matches 9 bases. V shed 6 bases, J shed 5 bases, and the junction held 11 bases outside the gene matches. Germline CDR1 and CDR2: SGHAT and FQDESV (reference sequence). This CDR3 is built from 16 residues. The CDR3 DNA reads as TGTGCCAGCAGTGCGGGCGGGAGGGCCTTCCACAATGAGCAGTTCTTC. This codes for CASSAGGRAFHNEQFF.

In this sample, this clonotype turned up many times. The rearrangement links TRBV20-1 to TRBJ1-1, with D perhaps TRBD1 (5 bases). V gave up 6 bases and J gave up 4 bases, with 12 bases separating them. From germline, CDR1 is DFQATT and CDR2 SNEGSKA (reference sequence). This CDR3 spans 12 amino acids. The CDR3 DNA follows: TGCAGTGCAGTTGACAGCGGCACTGAAGCTTTCTTT. Its translation: CSAVDSGTEAFF.

This chain connects TRBV20-1 to TRBJ2-1; 15 nucleotides line up with TRBD2. CDR3 length equals 19 residues. CDR1 is DFQATT and CDR2 is SNEGSKA in the germline V gene (reference sequence). The V gene end was trimmed by 2 bases and the J gene end by 4 bases; junction bases not matched to a gene: 12. CDR3: CSARTPGLAGGLGYNEQFF. In DNA, the CDR3 is TGCAGTGCTAGAACCCCCGGACTAGCGGGAGGGCTAGGGTACAATGAGCAGTTCTTC.

A word on this clonotype: This sequence may be a read error, since a much larger clone differs from it by one base. V and J are TRBV6-2 or TRBV6-3 and TRBJ2-7; the D is unclear. The J call may be faulty, since TRBJ2-1 better matches the DNA end. From germline, CDR1 is MNHEY and CDR2 SVGEGT. The CDR3 is 11 residues long. The CDR3 sequence: CASRLTYEQFF. For the CDR3, the DNA is TGTGCCAGCAGGTTGACCTACGAGCAGTTCTTC.

The table lists this clonotype with a few counts. The CDR3: CASSLGLSEQYF. The CDR3, as DNA: TGTGCCAGCAGCTTAGGTCTGAGCGAGCAGTACTTC. This sequence joins TRBV11-3 and TRBJ2-7; D is undetermined. The CDR3 is made up of 12 amino acids. V dropped 1 base and J dropped 6 bases, with 7 bases sitting between them. Germline V CDR1 and CDR2: SGHNT, YENEEA.

The J gene is TRBJ2-2, the V gene TRBV2; 7 bases are a match to TRBD2. The CDR3 totals 13 residues. The J segment lost 6 bases and the V segment lost 8 bases, leaving 6 bases of the junction unmatched. The germline V gene has CDR1 SNHLY and CDR2 FYNNEI. The CDR3 coding sequence is TGTGCCAGCTGGGGGGGGAGCCCCGGGGAGCTGTTTTTT. This translates into CASWGGSPGELFF.

The chain combines TRBV3-1 with TRBJ2-2, with D possibly matching TRBD1 (6 bases). CDR3 size: 15 residues. CDR1 is LGHDT, CDR2 YNNKEL, per germline (reference sequence). V dropped 4 bases and J dropped 0 bases, with 9 bases sitting between them. The CDR3 nucleotides read TGTGCCAGCAGCCTTGGACAGACGAACACCGGGGAGCTGTTTTTT. The encoded protein is CASSLGQTNTGELFF.

The chain carries TRBV15 and TRBJ1-5, with D possibly being TRBD1 (5 bases). Germline-derived CDR1 and CDR2 are LNHNV and YYDKDF (reference sequence). The V end was cut by 0 bases, the J end by 7 bases, with 16 bases between. This CDR3 contains 16 residues. In DNA form, the CDR3 reads TGTGCCACCAGCAGAGATGTAGCAGGGACCGGACAGCCCCAGCATTTT. This gives the protein CATSRDVAGTGQPQHF.

This clonotype has at least ten counts. The J gene is TRBJ2-1, the V gene TRBV27, with 13 bases fitting TRBD2. V was clipped by 6 bases and J by 5 bases; unmatched bases: 1. CDR1 is MNHEY, CDR2 SMNVEV, per germline (reference sequence). The CDR3 is made up of 14 amino acids. CDR3 nucleotide sequence: TGTGCCAGCAGACTAGCGGGAGGGAACAATGAGCAGTTCTTC. Translation: CASRLAGGNNEQFF.

The chain links TRBV7-9 to TRBJ2-7; D is perhaps TRBD1 or TRBD2 (6 bases each). V was cut by 4 bases and J by 7 bases, with 17 bases left in between. CDR1 and CDR2 (germline): SEHNR, FQNEAQ (reference sequence). This CDR3 has 14 amino acids. Here the CDR3 DNA reads TGTGCCAGCAGCTCCCCCGGAGGGGGGTTAGAGCAGTACTTC. It is translated as CASSSPGGGLEQYF.

This clonotype has ten or more counts. The chain links TRBV28 to TRBJ1-5, with D tentatively TRBD1 (6 bases). The CDR3 length is 14 residues. Germline CDR1 and CDR2: MDHEN and SYDVKM. V shed 8 bases and J shed 4 bases, with 15 bases lying between them. This chain's CDR3 is CASYRQVGNQPQHF. The CDR3 DNA follows: TGTGCCAGCTATAGACAGGTGGGGAATCAGCCCCAGCATTTT.

The table lists this clonotype with a few counts. V gene TRBV6-2 or TRBV6-3 combines with J gene TRBJ2-1; D is perhaps TRBD1 (5 bases). Germline lookup yields CDR1 MNHEY and CDR2 SVGEGT. With 2 bases removed from V and 6 bases from J, the gap between germline ends came to 17 bases. The CDR3 has 16 amino acids. The CDR3 sequence: CASSYNRQPGINEQFF. The CDR3 DNA follows: TGTGCCAGCAGTTACAATAGACAGCCAGGAATCAATGAGCAGTTCTTC.

The V call is TRBV4-1, the J call TRBJ2-2; 7 bases fit TRBD1. V lost 4 bases to trimming and J lost 6 bases; unmatched junction nucleotides: 2. The CDR3 loop spans 13 amino acids. Germline values: CDR1 MGHRA, CDR2 YSYEKL. The CDR3 region is CASSLGTAGELFF. The CDR3 region has the DNA TGCGCCAGCAGCCTTGGGACAGCCGGGGAGCTGTTTTTT.

Comments on this clonotype: Sequence at one end of the junction differs from germline and may be a read error. This chain links TRBV29-1 with TRBJ2-5; 12 positions match TRBD1. There are 16 residues in the CDR3. CDR1 SQVTM and CDR2 ANQGSEA come from the germline V gene. For the CDR3, the DNA is TGCAACGTTGGGAGGGACAGGGGGCATTTGGTAGAGACCCAGTACTTC. Its translation is CNVGRDRGHLVETQYF.

The chain combines TRBV12-5 with TRBJ2-2; no clear D gene. This CDR3 region has 12 residues. In germline, CDR1 is LGHNT, CDR2 FRNRAP. Trimming shortened V by 3 bases and J by 8 bases, and 7 bases separated the two germline ends. This CDR3 reads CASGLEIGELFF. The CDR3 DNA reads as TGTGCTAGTGGTTTAGAGATAGGGGAGCTGTTTTTT.